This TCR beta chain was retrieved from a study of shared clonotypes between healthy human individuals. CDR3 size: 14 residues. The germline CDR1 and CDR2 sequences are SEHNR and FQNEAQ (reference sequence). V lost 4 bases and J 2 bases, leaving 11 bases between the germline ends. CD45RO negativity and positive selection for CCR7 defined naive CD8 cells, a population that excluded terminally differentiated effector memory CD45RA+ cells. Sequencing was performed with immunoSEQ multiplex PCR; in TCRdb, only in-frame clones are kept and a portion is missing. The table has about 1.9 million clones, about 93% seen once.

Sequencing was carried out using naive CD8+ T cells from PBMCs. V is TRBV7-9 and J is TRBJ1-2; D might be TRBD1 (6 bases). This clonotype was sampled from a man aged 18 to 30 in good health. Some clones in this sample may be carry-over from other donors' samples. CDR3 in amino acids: CASSSQGPNYGYTF. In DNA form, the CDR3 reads TGTGCCAGCAGCTCACAGGGTCCAAACTATGGCTACACCTTC.